This entry lists 14 T cell receptor beta chains sequenced from one sample in a study of Ad26.COV2.S vaccination and SARS-CoV-2 variants. Assay used: immunoSEQ multiplex PCR; TCRdb lists only in-frame clones, some missing. The sample yields about 350,000 clones, approximately 90% seen once. Treatment indicated: over 15 received Ad26.COV2.S at low or high dose, single or two shots; about 5 received placebo; per-sample allocation not given. Specimens were obtained on day 63 following the first vaccine or placebo injection. Sequenced here: peripheral blood, sampled in a trial of Ad26.COV2.S vaccine versus placebo. The receptors derive from a person between 18 and 65 years old who received the Ad26.COV2.S COVID-19 vaccine or a placebo.

The J gene is TRBJ2-5, the V gene TRBV7-3; 7 bases line up with TRBD1. V lost 5 bases, J lost 5 bases, and 5 bases stayed unmatched. The germline CDR1 and CDR2 sequences are SGHTA and FQGTGA. This CDR3 is built from 13 residues. CDR3 residues: CASSKGAGETQYF. The CDR3 DNA sequence: TGTGCCAGCAGCAAGGGGGCAGGTGAGACCCAGTACTTC.

J is TRBJ1-4 and V is TRBV4-1; D uncertain. Germline assignment: CDR1 MGHRA and CDR2 YSYEKL. V was trimmed by 1 base and J by 5 bases, leaving 11 bases between them. The CDR3 sequence is 15 residues long. CDR3 bases: TGCGCCAGCAGCCAAGGTCGACGGTTCAATGAAAAACTGTTTTTT. Its translation: CASSQGRRFNEKLFF.

The V call is TRBV4-3, the J call TRBJ1-1; no reliable D call. Germline V gene data show CDR1 as LGHNA and CDR2 as YSLEER. The length of the CDR3 is 15 residues. Trimming took 2 bases from V and 2 from J, leaving 12 bases between them. Here the CDR3 reads CASSQSININTEAFF. As DNA, the CDR3 is TGCGCCAGCAGCCAAAGCATCAATATAAACACTGAAGCTTTCTTT.

This chain's CDR3 is CASSLYGDEKLFF. The CDR3 coding sequence is TGTGCCAGCAGCTTGTACGGGGATGAAAAACTGTTTTTT. The rearrangement uses TRBV5-6 and TRBJ1-4; D is uncertain. V lost 1 base, J lost 6 bases, and 7 bases lay in between. The CDR3 has 13 residues. CDR1 and CDR2 from the germline V gene are SGHDT and YYEEEE.

This clone was observed a few times. The chain links TRBV19 to TRBJ1-1; no reliable D call. V was cut by 5 bases and J by 0 bases, with 13 bases left in between. The CDR3 runs 15 residues. The germline V gene has CDR1 LNHDA and CDR2 SQIVND (reference sequence). The CDR3 nucleotides are TGTGCCAGTAGTTTCGAAACCAGTCTGAACACTGAAGCTTTCTTT. This encodes CASSFETSLNTEAFF.

The chain links TRBV3-1 (or the pseudogene TRBV3-2) to TRBJ1-2; D gene unclear. CDR3 length: 16 amino acids. The germline CDR1 and CDR2 sequences are LGHDT and YNNKEL (reference sequence). Trimming pared 1 base from V and 2 bases from J, leaving 14 bases between. CDR3 sequence: CASSQGVRRPNYGYTF. CDR3 coding DNA: TGTGCCAGCAGCCAAGGGGTACGCAGACCGAACTATGGCTACACCTTC.

The chain has TRBV5-1 and TRBJ1-1; no reliable D call. V lost 3 bases and J lost 1, with 7 bases in between. The CDR3 runs to 13 residues. The germline gives CDR1 SGHRS, CDR2 YFSETQ. The CDR3, as DNA: TGCGCCAGCAGCTCCGACGGGAACACTGAAGCTTTCTTT. It translates to CASSSDGNTEAFF.

The chain recombines TRBV10-3 with TRBJ2-5; no reliable D call. The germline V and J ends were trimmed by 2 bases and 3 bases, with 1 base remaining between them. The CDR3 covers 11 residues. The V gene's germline CDR1 is ENHRY and CDR2 SYGVKD. This CDR3 is CAISEEETQYF. The DNA of the CDR3 is TGTGCCATCAGTGAGGAAGAGACCCAGTACTTC.

The sample holds a few counts of this clone. The chain combines TRBV14 with TRBJ1-3; D remains ambiguous. V lost 1 base and J 4 bases, leaving 14 bases between the germline ends. The CDR3 is 16 amino acids. The germline V gene has CDR1 SGHDN and CDR2 FVKESK. CDR3 sequence reads: CASSQVGGLGGNTIYF. The CDR3 nucleotides are TGTGCCAGCAGCCAAGTCGGAGGGCTCGGGGGAAACACCATATATTTT.

With regard to this clone: A much more abundant neighbour one base away suggests this may be a read error. The rearrangement uses TRBV7-9 and TRBJ1-1; D is unresolved. Trimming took 1 base from V and 4 from J, leaving 10 bases between them. Germline loops: CDR1 SEHNR, CDR2 FQNEAQ (reference sequence). This CDR3 comprises 14 residues. This CDR3 reads CASSLEGAGTEAFF. The DNA for the CDR3 is TGTGCCAGCAGCTTAGAAGGAGCGGGCACTGAAGCTTTCTTT.

The gene calls are TRBV6-6 and TRBJ2-5; 10 nucleotides line up with TRBD1. The CDR3 covers 15 residues. V lost 9 bases and J lost 2; bases outside the gene matches: 9. Germline CDR1 and CDR2: MNHNY and SVGAGI (reference sequence). For the CDR3, the DNA is TGTGCCAGTGCTGGTCAGGACAGGGGGCAAGAGACCCAGTACTTC. Its translation: CASAGQDRGQETQYF.

The chain recombines TRBV10-1 with TRBJ2-1; no definite D call. The V end was cut by 6 bases, the J end by 1 base, with 13 bases between. Germline V CDR1 and CDR2: WNHNN, SYGVQD (reference sequence). This CDR3 has 15 amino acids. CDR3 region: CASRFPYLSYNEQFF. Here the CDR3 DNA reads TGCGCCAGCAGGTTTCCCTACTTATCCTACAATGAGCAGTTCTTC.

V is TRBV6-6 and J is TRBJ2-1, with 7 bases matching TRBD1. From germline, CDR1 is MNHNY and CDR2 SVGAGI (reference sequence). Germline trimming cut 0 bases from V and 6 bases from J; bases unmatched to any gene: 8. The CDR3 has 16 residues. CDR3 coding DNA: TGTGCCAGCAGTTACTCCGCGGCAGGGGGTCTCAATGAGCAGTTCTTC. Translated: CASSYSAAGGLNEQFF.

V usage is TRBV19 and J usage is TRBJ2-1; 10 positions agree with TRBD1. There are 15 residues in the CDR3. After removal of 7 bases from V and 4 bases from J, the junction contained 7 bases not matched to a gene. From germline, CDR1 is LNHDA and CDR2 SQIVND (reference sequence). CDR3: CASKRDRGFYNEQFF. In nucleotides, the CDR3 is TGTGCCAGTAAACGGGACAGGGGTTTTTACAATGAGCAGTTCTTC.